This T cell receptor (beta chain) derives from a study of T cells in Graves' hyperthyroidism and ophthalmopathy. There were TCR beta CDR3 regions amplified from RNA transcripts. An initial round of RT-PCR targeting the TCR CDR3 relied on the HTBI primer set. TCRdb re-analysed the multiplex PCR reads in MiXCR, keeping a single row per CDR3 protein. In the table there are around 300,000 distinct CDR3 sequences, approximately 13% of which are singletons. Patients aged 18 to 65 had newly diagnosed hyperthyroidism of under 2 months' duration. Fresh peripheral blood, 9.5 to 10 ml of it, supplied the PBMCs. This clonotype was recorded many times. Sequenced input: blood. This clonotype was sampled from a woman between 35 and 50 years old with Graves' hyperthyroidism.

The chain's CDR3 is CASRGTGWGNQPQHF. The DNA for the CDR3 is TGTGCCAGCAGGGGGACAGGGTGGGGCAATCAGCCCCAGCATTTT. This chain connects TRBV2 to TRBJ1-5; TRBD1 matches 9 bases. The CDR3 is 15 residues long. Germline V gene sequence: CDR1 SNHLY, CDR2 FYNNEI. J lost 2 bases, V lost 6 bases, and 5 bases had no gene match.